A single sample gave rise to the 20 T cell receptor beta chains below, sequenced in a study of T cell responses to AZD1222 COVID-19 vaccine. Here immunoSEQ multiplex PCR was the method, and the copy in TCRdb shows in-frame clones only, minus some. The sample lists 140,000 to 150,000 clones, 82% occurring once. The sample in question was peripheral blood, obtained on day 0 of MenACWY control vaccination. The receptors here all came from an adult in good health.

The chain links TRBV6-5 to TRBJ1-2, with a possible D match to TRBD1 (5 bases). The CDR3 has 13 residues. CDR1 is MNHEY, CDR2 SVGAGI, per germline. V was cut by 6 bases and J by 3 bases, with 11 bases left in between. The CDR3 sequence is CASRPGADYGYTF. CDR3 bases: TGTGCCAGCAGGCCTGGGGCAGACTATGGCTACACCTTC.

This chain connects TRBV9 to TRBJ2-1; D possibly uses TRBD1 or TRBD2 (5 bases each). With 3 bases removed from V and 4 bases from J, the gap between germline ends came to 14 bases. The CDR3 has 15 amino acids. Germline CDR1 and CDR2: SGDLS and YYNGEE. The CDR3: CASSGDSGPYNEQFF. The CDR3 region has the DNA TGTGCCAGCAGCGGAGATTCGGGACCATACAATGAGCAGTTCTTC.

The CDR3 region is CAWSAKGDRVTEAFF. CDR3 nucleotides: TGTGCCTGGAGCGCAAAGGGCGACAGGGTAACTGAAGCTTTCTTT. The J gene is TRBJ1-1, the V gene TRBV30, with 7 bases matching TRBD1. The CDR3 has 15 amino acids. The ends lost 3 bases at V and 5 bases at J; junction bases unmatched: 12. CDR1 and CDR2 from the germline V gene are GTSNPN and SVGIG (reference sequence).

The chain recombines TRBV30 with TRBJ1-2; D is unclear. The CDR3 runs 13 residues. Between the trimmed V and J ends, which lost 0 bases and 1 base, there was a span of 6 bases. The germline V gene has CDR1 GTSNPN and CDR2 SVGIG (reference sequence). The CDR3 here is CAWSVLVNYGYTF. The CDR3 region has the DNA TGTGCCTGGAGTGTACTAGTTAACTATGGCTACACCTTC.

This clone has only one observation. This chain links TRBV28 with TRBJ2-2, with D possibly being TRBD2 (6 bases). Per the germline V gene, CDR1 is MDHEN and CDR2 is SYDVKM. The CDR3 consists of 14 residues. Trimming pared 10 bases from V and 5 bases from J, leaving 17 bases between. Here the CDR3 reads CAIDSGTRTGELFF. In nucleotides, the CDR3 is TGTGCCATCGACTCCGGGACTCGGACCGGGGAGCTGTTTTTT.

This clone has a single count. The chain combines TRBV4-2 with TRBJ2-1; 11 nucleotides align to TRBD2. The CDR3 extends over 16 amino acids. Trimming removed 0 bases from V and 9 bases from J; junction bases left unmatched: 7. CDR1 LGHNA and CDR2 YNFKEQ come from the germline V gene. CDR3 bases: TGTGCCAGCAGCCAAGATAGGATAGCGGGGGGGCGTGAGCAGTTCTTC. This sequence encodes CASSQDRIAGGREQFF.

The genes are TRBV19 and TRBJ1-2; 11 nucleotides line up with TRBD1. Germline V gene lookup returns CDR1 LNHDA and CDR2 SQIVND (reference sequence). The CDR3 is 16 residues long. With V trimmed by 4 bases and J by 1 base, 5 bases remained unmatched. The CDR3 sequence is CASSTGQGVLNYGYTF. The CDR3 region has the DNA TGTGCCAGTAGTACGGGACAGGGGGTTCTTAACTATGGCTACACCTTC.

This chain links TRBV5-1 with TRBJ2-1; the match to TRBD1 covers 7 bases. The V gene end was trimmed by 2 bases and the J gene end by 1 base; junction bases not matched to a gene: 6. Per germline, CDR1 SGHRS and CDR2 YFSETQ. The CDR3 spans 16 residues. The CDR3 loop is CASSFSRTGSYNEQFF. The CDR3 DNA sequence: TGCGCCAGCAGCTTTTCCCGGACAGGTTCCTACAATGAGCAGTTCTTC.

This rearrangement joins TRBV27 to TRBJ2-3, with 9 bases fitting TRBD2. The CDR3 runs to 15 residues. Germline CDR1 MNHEY, CDR2 SMNVEV (reference sequence). V trimming: 4 bases; J trimming: 4 bases; junction bases outside the gene matches: 6. CDR3 DNA sequence: TGTGCCAGCAGTTCAATGGCGGGGGGGTCAGATACGCAGTATTTT. Translated, it gives CASSSMAGGSDTQYF.

The chain uses TRBV7-3 and TRBJ1-1; no definite D call. From germline, CDR1 is SGHTA and CDR2 FQGTGA. V shed 6 bases and J shed 2 bases, with 10 bases lying between them. The CDR3 has 13 residues. CDR3 sequence reads: CASSPMVNTEAFF. The CDR3 nucleotides read TGTGCCAGCAGTCCAATGGTAAACACTGAAGCTTTCTTT.

This chain connects TRBV7-9 to TRBJ2-7; 9 bases match TRBD2. The CDR3 extends over 15 amino acids. Germline V gives CDR1 SEHNR, CDR2 FQNEAQ (reference sequence). Trimming cost V 3 bases and J 5 bases; bases outside gene matches: 8. The CDR3 loop is CASSFPRGGLNEQYF. In DNA form, the CDR3 reads TGTGCCAGCAGCTTCCCGCGGGGGGGCTTGAACGAGCAGTACTTC.

The CDR3 region has the DNA TGTGCCAGCAGCTTAGCCCGGCTCCAAGAGACCCAGTACTTC. Amino acids: CASSLARLQETQYF. The V and J genes are TRBV7-8 and TRBJ2-5; no clear D. The V gene lost 0 bases and the J gene lost 1 base, with 6 bases spanning the gap. This CDR3 region has 14 residues. Per the germline V gene, CDR1 is SGHVS and CDR2 is FQNEAQ. The variable domain in full, completed from reference TRBV7-8 and TRBJ2-5, reads GAGVSQSPRYKVAKRGQDVALRCDPISGHVSLFWYQQALGQGPEFLTYFQNEAQLDKSGLPSDRFFAERPEGSVSTLKIQRTQQEDSAVYLCASSLARLQETQYFGPGTRLLVL.

The chain links TRBV15 to TRBJ1-4, with unresolved D. The CDR3 loop spans 16 amino acids. Germline CDR1 is LNHNV and CDR2 is YYDKDF (reference sequence). V was clipped by 0 bases and J by 7 bases, with 15 bases between them. CDR3 nucleotides: TGTGCCACCAGCAGAGATCGGGGTTCTAGTCGTGAAAAACTGTTTTTT. This codes for CATSRDRGSSREKLFF.

The genes are TRBV10-2 and TRBJ1-6; 7 bases line up with TRBD1. The ends lost 6 bases at V and 15 bases at J; junction bases unmatched: 5. This CDR3 contains 11 residues. Germline V gene lookup returns CDR1 WSHSY and CDR2 SAAADI. CDR3 in amino acids: CASSEGTVLHF. The CDR3 DNA is TGCGCCAGCAGCGAAGGGACAGTCCTCCACTTT.

This chain uses TRBV7-6 with TRBJ2-1, with D unresolved. Germline values: CDR1 SGHVS, CDR2 FNYEAQ. V was shortened by 1 base and J by 2 bases, with 12 bases between the two germline ends. This CDR3 region has 16 residues. CDR3 region: CASSLVGPLTYNEQFF. For the CDR3, the DNA is TGTGCCAGCAGCTTAGTAGGACCCTTAACCTACAATGAGCAGTTCTTC.

V and J are TRBV2 and TRBJ2-3; D could derive from TRBD1 or TRBD2 (5 bases each). From germline, CDR1 is SNHLY and CDR2 FYNNEI. The CDR3 extends over 15 amino acids. Deletions cut 5 bases from V and 5 bases from J, with 17 bases between. The CDR3 sequence is CASSSNGARGDTQYF. For the CDR3, the DNA is TGTGCCAGCAGTTCGAACGGGGCTCGTGGAGATACGCAGTATTTT.

This clone was seen once. The chain recombines TRBV18 with TRBJ1-6; no clear D gene. Trimming stripped 0 bases from V and 10 bases from J, with 13 bases between. Per the germline V gene, CDR1 is KGHSH and CDR2 is LQKENI. The CDR3 covers 15 residues. The CDR3 protein is CASSPPGGDISPLHF. The CDR3 coding sequence is TGTGCCAGCTCACCACCGGGTGGGGATATCTCACCCCTCCACTTT.

The count of this clone is one. The chain has TRBV6-6 and TRBJ1-1, with unresolved D. Germline V gene lookup returns CDR1 MNHNY and CDR2 SVGAGI (reference sequence). The CDR3 covers 12 residues. Trimming shortened V by 7 bases and J by 1 base, and 7 bases separated the two germline ends. The CDR3 loop reads CASTSANTEAFF. CDR3 DNA sequence: TGTGCCAGCACGTCGGCGAACACTGAAGCTTTCTTT.

This rearrangement joins TRBV7-9 to TRBJ2-3, with D maybe TRBD1 (5 bases). V lost 5 bases to trimming and J lost 8 bases, with 17 bases between them. The CDR3 is 14 residues long. The germline gives CDR1 SEHNR, CDR2 FQNEAQ (reference sequence). DNA of the CDR3: TGTGCCAGCAGCCCCCACCTTGGGCAGGGTACGCAGTATTTT. Residues: CASSPHLGQGTQYF. The whole variable domain, filled in from reference TRBV7-9 and TRBJ2-3, reads DTGVSQNPRHKITKRGQNVTFRCDPISEHNRLYWYRQTLGQGPEFLTYFQNEAQLEKSRLLSDRFSAERPKGSFSTLEIQRTEQGDSAMYLCASSPHLGQGTQYFGPGTRLTVL.

The gene calls are TRBV28 and TRBJ1-2, with D perhaps matching TRBD1 (5 bases). V lost 7 bases to trimming and J lost 3 bases, with 15 bases between them. Germline values: CDR1 MDHEN, CDR2 SYDVKM. The CDR3 has 14 amino acids. CDR3: CASTLGAGDYGYTF. DNA of the CDR3: TGTGCCAGCACCCTAGGGGCGGGGGACTATGGCTACACCTTC.